The TCR beta chain under discussion was sequenced for a study of response to subunit inactivated influenza vaccine. MiXCR was run by TCRdb on the RT-PCR reads, yielding one entry per CDR3 protein. The data hold 750,000 to 850,000 distinct CDR3 sequences, with 18% observed a single time. In this sample, this clonotype turned up many times. The antigen is unknown. Germline is not matched at one junction end, which may reflect a read error. The CDR3 contains 11 residues. Germline CDR1 is SGHRS and CDR2 is YFSETQ. Study results and caveats: That few new T cells are recruited by each seasonal influenza vaccination was the authors' suggestion.

This clonotype originated in a man aged 50 or older who received an inactivated influenza vaccine. The sample in question was PBMCs from blood, obtained more than 4 days after vaccination. The rearrangement uses TRBV5-1 and TRBJ2-5; D is unclear. The DNA of the CDR3 is TGTGCCAGCAGTTTGTCAGAGACCCAGTACTTC. Amino acids: CASSLSETQYF.